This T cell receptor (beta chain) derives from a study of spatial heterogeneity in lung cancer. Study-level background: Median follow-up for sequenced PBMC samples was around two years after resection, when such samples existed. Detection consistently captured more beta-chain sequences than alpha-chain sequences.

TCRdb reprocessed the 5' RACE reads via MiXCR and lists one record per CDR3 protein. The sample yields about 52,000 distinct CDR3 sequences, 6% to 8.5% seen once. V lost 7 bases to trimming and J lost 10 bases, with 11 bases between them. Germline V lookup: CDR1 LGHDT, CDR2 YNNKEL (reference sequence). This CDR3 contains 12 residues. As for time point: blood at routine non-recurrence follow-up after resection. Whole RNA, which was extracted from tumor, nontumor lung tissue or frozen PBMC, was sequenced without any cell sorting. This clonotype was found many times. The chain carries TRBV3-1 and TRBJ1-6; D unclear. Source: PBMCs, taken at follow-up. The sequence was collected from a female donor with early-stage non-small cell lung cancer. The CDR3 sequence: CASTTHSSPLHF. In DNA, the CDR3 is TGTGCCAGCACCACGCACAGCTCACCCCTCCACTTT.